This T cell receptor beta chain was sequenced during a study of shared clonotypes between healthy human individuals. At the level of the study: Per donor, three plates held CD4 naive cells, three held CD4 memory, two held CD8 naive and one held CD8 memory. Study-level points and caveats: Lower generation probabilities were found for non-shared clonotypes than for those shared by all four donors. Represented diversity, genetic and exposure-history alike, was limited by few donors.

The V gene's germline CDR1 is SNHLY and CDR2 FYNNEI. Trimming at V came to 7 bases and at J to 8 bases, leaving 6 bases not matched to a gene. The length of the CDR3 is 12 residues. Several immunoSEQ plates received, in even portions, the genomic DNA of each subset. Sequencing was performed with immunoSEQ multiplex PCR; in TCRdb, only in-frame clones are kept and a portion is missing. In the table there are 2 million to 2.5 million clones, over 90% of which are singletons. A word on this clone: The target antigen is unknown.

The sequenced material came from naive CD4+ T cells from PBMCs. Subset given: CD45RA+ positively selected. V and J are TRBV2 and TRBJ1-2; 8 nucleotides agree with TRBD1. This TCR was recovered from a young man in good health. Some clones in this sample may be carry-over from other donors' samples. The CDR3 DNA is TGTGCCAGCATGGACAGGGCGGGCGGCTACACCTTC. Translating gives CASMDRAGGYTF. Variable domain in full (rest from reference TRBV2 and TRBJ1-2): EPEVTQTPSHQVTQMGQEVILRCVPISNHLYFYWYRQILGQKVEFLVSFYNNEISEKSEIFDDQFSVERPDGSNFTLKIRSTKLEDSAMYFCASMDRAGGYTFGSGTRLTVV.